The 6 T cell receptor beta chains below come from one sample, sequenced in a study of vaccination effects on CD4 cells after COVID-19. Sequencing in the ViraFEST assay came after antigen-specific CD4+ T cells had been expanded with viral peptide pools, which were used to stimulate PBMC. Following 10 days of culture, CD4+ T cells were isolated. Vaccine administered to participants consisted of two doses of either BNT162b2 or mRNA-1273. These receptors' antigens are unknown. TCRdb's table, derived via immunoSEQ multiplex PCR, lists solely in-frame clones and lacks some. The sample consists of fewer than 50,000 clones, 70% to 85% of them appearing once. The specimen comprised CD4+ T cells from PBMCs cultured with HCoV-NL63 spike peptides, sampled after COVID-19 vaccination. The receptors stem from a human donor who received a COVID-19 vaccine. Some clones in this sample may be carry-over from other donors' samples.

The CDR3 is CASRKTERGFGELFF. DNA of the CDR3: TGTGCCAGCAGAAAAACCGAGCGGGGGTTCGGGGAGCTGTTTTTT. This rearrangement joins TRBV5-6 to TRBJ2-2; 8 bases fit TRBD2. Germline values: CDR1 SGHDT, CDR2 YYEEEE. Losses at the gene ends were 5 bases for V and 7 bases for J; bases not matched to a gene: 10. The CDR3 is made up of 15 amino acids.

This clone is a singleton in its sample. The V and J genes are TRBV6-4 and TRBJ2-2, with 7 nucleotides matching TRBD1. This CDR3 has 14 amino acids. Germline V gene lookup returns CDR1 MRHNA and CDR2 SNTAGT. The V gene end was trimmed by 6 bases and the J gene end by 7 bases; junction bases not matched to a gene: 8. The CDR3 loop reads CASRADRAGGELFF. The CDR3 coding sequence is TGTGCCAGCAGAGCAGACAGGGCTGGCGGGGAGCTGTTTTTT.

The rearrangement joins TRBV6-1 to TRBJ2-6; D is perhaps TRBD1 (6 bases). CDR1 MNHNS and CDR2 SASEGT come from the germline V gene. The V gene lost 0 bases and the J gene lost 4 bases, with 10 bases spanning the gap. This CDR3 region has 16 residues. CDR3 bases: TGTGCCAGCAGTGAAGCGGGGGCGACAGGGGCCAACGTCCTGACTTTC. Its protein is CASSEAGATGANVLTF.

The rearrangement links TRBV5-8 to TRBJ2-3, with D possibly being TRBD1 or TRBD2 (5 bases each). Trimming took off 10 bases at V and 8 bases at J, with 11 bases between the two ends. Germline V gives CDR1 SGHTS, CDR2 YDEGEE. The CDR3 totals 10 residues. CDR3 region: CAAIGGTQYF. The CDR3 DNA reads TGTGCCGCGATTGGGGGTACGCAGTATTTT.

The chain is built from TRBV4-1 and TRBJ2-6; 8 nucleotides align to TRBD1. Germline lookup yields CDR1 MGHRA and CDR2 YSYEKL. The CDR3 has 16 amino acids. With V trimmed by 4 bases and J by 1 base, 3 bases remained unmatched. The CDR3 coding sequence is TGCGCCAGCAGCCTGGACAGGGCTTCTGGGGCCAACGTCCTGACTTTC. Protein product: CASSLDRASGANVLTF.

The J gene is TRBJ1-5, the V gene TRBV6-5, with 7 bases matching TRBD1. Germline-derived CDR1 and CDR2 are MNHEY and SVGAGI. The CDR3 sequence is 14 residues long. V was pared by 6 bases and J by 2 bases, with 4 bases of the junction left unmatched. The CDR3 DNA follows: TGTGCCAGCAGCACCACAGGGGGCAATCAGCCCCAGCATTTT. Encoded protein: CASSTTGGNQPQHF.